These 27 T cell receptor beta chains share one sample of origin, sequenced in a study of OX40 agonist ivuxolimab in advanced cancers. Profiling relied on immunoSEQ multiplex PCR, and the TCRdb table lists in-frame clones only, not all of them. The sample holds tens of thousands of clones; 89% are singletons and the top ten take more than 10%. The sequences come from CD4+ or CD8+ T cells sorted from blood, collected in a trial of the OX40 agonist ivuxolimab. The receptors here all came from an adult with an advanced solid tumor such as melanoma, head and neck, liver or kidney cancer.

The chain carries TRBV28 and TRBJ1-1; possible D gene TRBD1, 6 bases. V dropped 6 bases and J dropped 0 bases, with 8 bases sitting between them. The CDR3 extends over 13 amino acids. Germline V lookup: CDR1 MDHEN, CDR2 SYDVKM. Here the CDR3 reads CASSGQMNTEAFF. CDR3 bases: TGTGCCAGCAGCGGACAGATGAACACTGAAGCTTTCTTT. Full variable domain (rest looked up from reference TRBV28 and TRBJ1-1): DVKVTQSSRYLVKRTGEKVFLECVQDMDHENMFWYRQDPGLGLRLIYFSYDVKMKEKGDIPEGYSVSREKKERFSLILESASTNQTSMYLCASSGQMNTEAFFGQGTRLTVV.

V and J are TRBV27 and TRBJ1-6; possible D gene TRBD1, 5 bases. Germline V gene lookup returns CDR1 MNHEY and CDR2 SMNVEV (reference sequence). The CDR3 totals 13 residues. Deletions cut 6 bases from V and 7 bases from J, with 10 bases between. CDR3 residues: CASRGQDNSPLHF. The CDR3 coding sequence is TGTGCCAGCAGAGGACAAGACAATTCACCCCTCCACTTT.

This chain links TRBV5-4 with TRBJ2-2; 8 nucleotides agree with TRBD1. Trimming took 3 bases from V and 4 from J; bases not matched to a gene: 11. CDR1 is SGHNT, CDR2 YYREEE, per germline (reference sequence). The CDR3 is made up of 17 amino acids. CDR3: CASSSGSGGFFTGELFF. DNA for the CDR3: TGTGCCAGCAGCTCGGGGTCAGGGGGCTTTTTCACCGGGGAGCTGTTTTTT.

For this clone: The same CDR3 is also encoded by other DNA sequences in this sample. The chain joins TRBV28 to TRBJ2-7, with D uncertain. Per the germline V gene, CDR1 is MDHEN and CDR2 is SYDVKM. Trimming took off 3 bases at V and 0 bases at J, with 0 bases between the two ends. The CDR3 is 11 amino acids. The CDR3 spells CASSFSYEQYF. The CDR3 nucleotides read TGTGCCAGCAGTTTCTCCTACGAGCAGTACTTC.

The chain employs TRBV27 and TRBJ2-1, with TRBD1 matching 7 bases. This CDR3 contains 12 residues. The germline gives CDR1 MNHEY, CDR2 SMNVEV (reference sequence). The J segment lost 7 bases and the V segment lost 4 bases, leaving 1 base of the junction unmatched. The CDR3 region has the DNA TGTGCCAGCAGTTCAGGGGGAAATGAGCAGTTCTTC. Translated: CASSSGGNEQFF.

The CDR3 is CASSEGLAPVEQYF. DNA of the CDR3: TGTGCCAGCAGTGAGGGACTAGCGCCAGTCGAGCAGTACTTC. This chain links TRBV2 with TRBJ2-7; the match to TRBD2 covers 10 bases. The V segment lost 3 bases and the J segment 6 bases; nucleotides outside the gene matches: 5. Germline V gene data show CDR1 as SNHLY and CDR2 as FYNNEI. CDR3 length equals 14 residues.

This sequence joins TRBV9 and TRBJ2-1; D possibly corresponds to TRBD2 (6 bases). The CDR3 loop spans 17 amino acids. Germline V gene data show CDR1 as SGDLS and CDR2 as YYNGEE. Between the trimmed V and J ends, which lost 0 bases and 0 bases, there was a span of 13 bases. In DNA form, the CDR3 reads TGTGCCAGCAGCGTAGCCCCGGGGGTCAGCTCCTACAATGAGCAGTTCTTC. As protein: CASSVAPGVSSYNEQFF. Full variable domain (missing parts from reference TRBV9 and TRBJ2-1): DSGVTQTPKHLITATGQRVTLRCSPRSGDLSVYWYQQSLDQGLQFLIQYYNGEERAKGNILERFSAQQFPDLHSELNLSSLELGDSALYFCASSVAPGVSSYNEQFFGPGTRLTVL.

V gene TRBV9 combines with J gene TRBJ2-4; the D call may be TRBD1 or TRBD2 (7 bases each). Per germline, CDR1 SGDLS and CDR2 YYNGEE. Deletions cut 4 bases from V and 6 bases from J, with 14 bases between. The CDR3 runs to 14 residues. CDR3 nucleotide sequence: TGTGCCAGCAGCCCAGGGGGGGGCGGAAACATTCAGTACTTC. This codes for CASSPGGGGNIQYF.

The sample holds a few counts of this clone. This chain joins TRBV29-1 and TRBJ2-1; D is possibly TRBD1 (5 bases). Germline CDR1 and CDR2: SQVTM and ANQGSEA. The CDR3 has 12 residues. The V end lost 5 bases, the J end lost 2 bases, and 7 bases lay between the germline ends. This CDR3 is CSVTGPYNEQFF. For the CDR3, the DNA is TGCAGCGTTACAGGCCCCTACAATGAGCAGTTCTTC.

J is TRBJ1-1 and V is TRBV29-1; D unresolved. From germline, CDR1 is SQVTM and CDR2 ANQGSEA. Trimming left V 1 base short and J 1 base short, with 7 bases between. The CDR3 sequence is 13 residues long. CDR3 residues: CSVEVGWNTEAFF. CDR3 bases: TGCAGCGTTGAAGTTGGCTGGAACACTGAAGCTTTCTTT. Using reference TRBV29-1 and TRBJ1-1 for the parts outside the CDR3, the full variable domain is SAVISQKPSRDICQRGTSLTIQCQVDSQVTMMFWYRQQPGQSLTLIATANQGSEATYESGFVIDKFPISRPNLTFSTLTVSNMSPEDSSIYLCSVEVGWNTEAFFGQGTRLTVV.

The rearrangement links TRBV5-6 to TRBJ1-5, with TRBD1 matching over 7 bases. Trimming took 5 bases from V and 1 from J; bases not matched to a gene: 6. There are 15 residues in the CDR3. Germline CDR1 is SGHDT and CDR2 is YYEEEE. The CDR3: CASSKGTASNQPQHF. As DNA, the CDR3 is TGTGCCAGCAGTAAGGGGACAGCAAGCAATCAGCCCCAGCATTTT.

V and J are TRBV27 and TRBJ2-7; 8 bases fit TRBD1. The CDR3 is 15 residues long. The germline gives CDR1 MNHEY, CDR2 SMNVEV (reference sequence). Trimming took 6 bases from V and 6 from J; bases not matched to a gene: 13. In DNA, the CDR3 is TGTGCCAGCAGGCCCCAGGGGGCGGATTTTGTCGAGCAGTACTTC. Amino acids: CASRPQGADFVEQYF.

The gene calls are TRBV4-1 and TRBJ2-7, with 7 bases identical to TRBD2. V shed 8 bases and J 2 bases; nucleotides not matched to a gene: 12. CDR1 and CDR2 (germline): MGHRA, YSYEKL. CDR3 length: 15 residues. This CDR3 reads CASGQSASGTYEQYF. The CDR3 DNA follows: TGCGCCAGCGGTCAAAGTGCTAGCGGCACCTACGAGCAGTACTTC.

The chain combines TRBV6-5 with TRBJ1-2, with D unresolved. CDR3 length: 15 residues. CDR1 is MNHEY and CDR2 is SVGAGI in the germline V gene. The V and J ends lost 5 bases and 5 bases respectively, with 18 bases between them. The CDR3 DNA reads TGTGCCAGCAGTACACAGATGCCAGGCCTATATGGCTACACCTTC. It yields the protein CASSTQMPGLYGYTF.

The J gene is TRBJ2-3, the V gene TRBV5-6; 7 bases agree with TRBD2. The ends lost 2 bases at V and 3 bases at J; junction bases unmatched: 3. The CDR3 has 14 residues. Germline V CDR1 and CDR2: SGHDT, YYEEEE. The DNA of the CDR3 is TGTGCCAGCAGCTTAGCGGGGTATACAGATACGCAGTATTTT. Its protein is CASSLAGYTDTQYF.

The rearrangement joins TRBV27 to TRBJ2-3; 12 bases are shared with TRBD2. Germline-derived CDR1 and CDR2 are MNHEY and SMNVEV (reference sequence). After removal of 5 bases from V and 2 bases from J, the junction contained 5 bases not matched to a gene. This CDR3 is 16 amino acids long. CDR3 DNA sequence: TGTGCCAGCAGTCCCCTAGCGGGAGGGACCACAGATACGCAGTATTTT. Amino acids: CASSPLAGGTTDTQYF.

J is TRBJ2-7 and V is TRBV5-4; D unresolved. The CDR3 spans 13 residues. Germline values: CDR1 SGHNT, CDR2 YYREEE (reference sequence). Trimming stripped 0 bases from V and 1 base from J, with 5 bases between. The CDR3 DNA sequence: TGTGCCAGCAGCTTGGAGGGTTCCTACGAGCAGTACTTC. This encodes CASSLEGSYEQYF.

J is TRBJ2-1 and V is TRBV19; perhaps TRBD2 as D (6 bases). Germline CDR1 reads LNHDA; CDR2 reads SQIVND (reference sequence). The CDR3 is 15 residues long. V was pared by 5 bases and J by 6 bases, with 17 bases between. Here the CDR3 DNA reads TGTGCCAGTAGTCCACCTCCGGGGGTCTCCAATGAGCAGTTCTTC. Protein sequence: CASSPPPGVSNEQFF.

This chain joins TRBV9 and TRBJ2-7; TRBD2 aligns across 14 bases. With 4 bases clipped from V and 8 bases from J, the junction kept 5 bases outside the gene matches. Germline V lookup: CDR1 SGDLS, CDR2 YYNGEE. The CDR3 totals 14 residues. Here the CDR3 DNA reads TGTGCCAGCAGCCCCGGGACTAGCGGGAGCCAGCAGTACTTC. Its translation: CASSPGTSGSQQYF.

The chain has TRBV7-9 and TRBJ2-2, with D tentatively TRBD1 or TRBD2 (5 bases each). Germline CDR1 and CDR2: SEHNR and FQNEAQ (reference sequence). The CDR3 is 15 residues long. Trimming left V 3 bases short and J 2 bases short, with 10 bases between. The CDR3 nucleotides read TGTGCCAGCAGCTTCCGGGACGGTAACACCGGGGAGCTGTTTTTT. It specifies CASSFRDGNTGELFF. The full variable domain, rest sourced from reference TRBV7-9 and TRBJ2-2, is DTGVSQNPRHKITKRGQNVTFRCDPISEHNRLYWYRQTLGQGPEFLTYFQNEAQLEKSRLLSDRFSAERPKGSFSTLEIQRTEQGDSAMYLCASSFRDGNTGELFFGEGSRLTVL.

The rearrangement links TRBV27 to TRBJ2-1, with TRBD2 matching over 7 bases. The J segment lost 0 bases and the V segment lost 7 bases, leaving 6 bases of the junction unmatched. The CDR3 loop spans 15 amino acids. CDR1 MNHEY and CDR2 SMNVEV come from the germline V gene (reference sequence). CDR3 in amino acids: CASIEREGSYNEQFF. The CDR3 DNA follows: TGTGCCAGCATCGAGCGGGAAGGCTCCTACAATGAGCAGTTCTTC.

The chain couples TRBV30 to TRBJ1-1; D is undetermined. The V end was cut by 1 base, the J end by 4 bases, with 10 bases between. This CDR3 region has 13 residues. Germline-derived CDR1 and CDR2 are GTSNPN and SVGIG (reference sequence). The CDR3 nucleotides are TGTGCCTGGAGTGCAAGCGTTGCCACTGAAGCTTTCTTT. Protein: CAWSASVATEAFF.

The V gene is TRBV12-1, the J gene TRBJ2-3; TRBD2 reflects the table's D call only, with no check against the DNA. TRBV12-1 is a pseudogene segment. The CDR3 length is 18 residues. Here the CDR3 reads CASSFFGLAGERADTQYF. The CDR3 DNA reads TGTGCCAGCAGCTTTTTTGGACTAGCGGGGGAGCGCGCAGATACGCAGTATTTT.

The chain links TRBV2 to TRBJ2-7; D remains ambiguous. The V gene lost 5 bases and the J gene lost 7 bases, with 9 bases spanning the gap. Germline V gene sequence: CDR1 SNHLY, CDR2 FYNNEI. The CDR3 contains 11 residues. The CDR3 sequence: CASSHSEEQYF. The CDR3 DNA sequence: TGTGCCAGCAGTCACAGTGAGGAGCAGTACTTC.

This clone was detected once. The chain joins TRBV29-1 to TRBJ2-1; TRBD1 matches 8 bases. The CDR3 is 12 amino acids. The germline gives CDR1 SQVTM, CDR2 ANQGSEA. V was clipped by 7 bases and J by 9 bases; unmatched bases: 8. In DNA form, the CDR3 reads TGCAGCGATGACGGACAGGGTGTTGAGCAGTTCTTC. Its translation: CSDDGQGVEQFF.

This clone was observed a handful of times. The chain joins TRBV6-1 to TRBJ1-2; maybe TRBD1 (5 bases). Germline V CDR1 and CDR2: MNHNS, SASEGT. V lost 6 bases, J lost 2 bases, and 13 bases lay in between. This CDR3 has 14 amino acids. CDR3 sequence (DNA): TGTGCCAGCAGCGACAGAGGTGGAAACTATGGCTACACCTTC. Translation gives CASSDRGGNYGYTF.

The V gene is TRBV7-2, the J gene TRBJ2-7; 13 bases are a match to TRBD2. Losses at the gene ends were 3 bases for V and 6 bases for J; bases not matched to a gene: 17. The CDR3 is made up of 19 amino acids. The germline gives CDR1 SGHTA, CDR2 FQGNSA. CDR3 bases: TGTGCCAGCAGCTTCGGTTTGGAGTCCTTAGGACTAGCGGGAGCCGAGCAGTACTTC. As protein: CASSFGLESLGLAGAEQYF. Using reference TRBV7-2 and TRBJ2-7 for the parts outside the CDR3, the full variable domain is GAGVSQSPSNKVTEKGKDVELRCDPISGHTALYWYRQSLGQGLEFLIYFQGNSAPDKSGLPSDRFSAERTGGSVSTLTIQRTQQEDSAVYLCASSFGLESLGLAGAEQYFGPGTRLTVT.